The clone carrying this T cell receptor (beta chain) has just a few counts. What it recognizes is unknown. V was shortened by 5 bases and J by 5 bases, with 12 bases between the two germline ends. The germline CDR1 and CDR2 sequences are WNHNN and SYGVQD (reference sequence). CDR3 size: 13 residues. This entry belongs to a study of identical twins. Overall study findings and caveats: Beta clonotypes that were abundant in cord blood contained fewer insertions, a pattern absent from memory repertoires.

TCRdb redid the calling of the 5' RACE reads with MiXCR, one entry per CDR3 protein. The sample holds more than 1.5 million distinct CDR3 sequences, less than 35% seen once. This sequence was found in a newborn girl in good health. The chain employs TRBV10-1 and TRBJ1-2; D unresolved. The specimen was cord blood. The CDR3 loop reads CASSNYQGYGYTF. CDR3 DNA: TGCGCCAGCAGTAATTATCAAGGATATGGCTACACCTTC.